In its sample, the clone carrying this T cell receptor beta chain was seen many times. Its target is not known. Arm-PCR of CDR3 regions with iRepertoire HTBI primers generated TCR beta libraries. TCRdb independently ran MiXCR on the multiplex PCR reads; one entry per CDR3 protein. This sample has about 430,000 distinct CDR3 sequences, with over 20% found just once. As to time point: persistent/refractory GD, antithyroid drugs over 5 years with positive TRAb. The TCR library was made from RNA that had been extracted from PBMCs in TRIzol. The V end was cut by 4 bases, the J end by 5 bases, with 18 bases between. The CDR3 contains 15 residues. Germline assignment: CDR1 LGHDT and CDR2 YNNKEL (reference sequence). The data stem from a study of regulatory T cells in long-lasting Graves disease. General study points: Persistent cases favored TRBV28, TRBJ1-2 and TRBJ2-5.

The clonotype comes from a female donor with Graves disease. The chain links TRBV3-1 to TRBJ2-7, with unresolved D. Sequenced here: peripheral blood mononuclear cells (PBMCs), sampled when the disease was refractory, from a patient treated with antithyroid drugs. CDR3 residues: CASSPLSASADEQYF. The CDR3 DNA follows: TGTGCCAGCAGCCCCCTGTCAGCGAGCGCGGACGAGCAGTACTTC.